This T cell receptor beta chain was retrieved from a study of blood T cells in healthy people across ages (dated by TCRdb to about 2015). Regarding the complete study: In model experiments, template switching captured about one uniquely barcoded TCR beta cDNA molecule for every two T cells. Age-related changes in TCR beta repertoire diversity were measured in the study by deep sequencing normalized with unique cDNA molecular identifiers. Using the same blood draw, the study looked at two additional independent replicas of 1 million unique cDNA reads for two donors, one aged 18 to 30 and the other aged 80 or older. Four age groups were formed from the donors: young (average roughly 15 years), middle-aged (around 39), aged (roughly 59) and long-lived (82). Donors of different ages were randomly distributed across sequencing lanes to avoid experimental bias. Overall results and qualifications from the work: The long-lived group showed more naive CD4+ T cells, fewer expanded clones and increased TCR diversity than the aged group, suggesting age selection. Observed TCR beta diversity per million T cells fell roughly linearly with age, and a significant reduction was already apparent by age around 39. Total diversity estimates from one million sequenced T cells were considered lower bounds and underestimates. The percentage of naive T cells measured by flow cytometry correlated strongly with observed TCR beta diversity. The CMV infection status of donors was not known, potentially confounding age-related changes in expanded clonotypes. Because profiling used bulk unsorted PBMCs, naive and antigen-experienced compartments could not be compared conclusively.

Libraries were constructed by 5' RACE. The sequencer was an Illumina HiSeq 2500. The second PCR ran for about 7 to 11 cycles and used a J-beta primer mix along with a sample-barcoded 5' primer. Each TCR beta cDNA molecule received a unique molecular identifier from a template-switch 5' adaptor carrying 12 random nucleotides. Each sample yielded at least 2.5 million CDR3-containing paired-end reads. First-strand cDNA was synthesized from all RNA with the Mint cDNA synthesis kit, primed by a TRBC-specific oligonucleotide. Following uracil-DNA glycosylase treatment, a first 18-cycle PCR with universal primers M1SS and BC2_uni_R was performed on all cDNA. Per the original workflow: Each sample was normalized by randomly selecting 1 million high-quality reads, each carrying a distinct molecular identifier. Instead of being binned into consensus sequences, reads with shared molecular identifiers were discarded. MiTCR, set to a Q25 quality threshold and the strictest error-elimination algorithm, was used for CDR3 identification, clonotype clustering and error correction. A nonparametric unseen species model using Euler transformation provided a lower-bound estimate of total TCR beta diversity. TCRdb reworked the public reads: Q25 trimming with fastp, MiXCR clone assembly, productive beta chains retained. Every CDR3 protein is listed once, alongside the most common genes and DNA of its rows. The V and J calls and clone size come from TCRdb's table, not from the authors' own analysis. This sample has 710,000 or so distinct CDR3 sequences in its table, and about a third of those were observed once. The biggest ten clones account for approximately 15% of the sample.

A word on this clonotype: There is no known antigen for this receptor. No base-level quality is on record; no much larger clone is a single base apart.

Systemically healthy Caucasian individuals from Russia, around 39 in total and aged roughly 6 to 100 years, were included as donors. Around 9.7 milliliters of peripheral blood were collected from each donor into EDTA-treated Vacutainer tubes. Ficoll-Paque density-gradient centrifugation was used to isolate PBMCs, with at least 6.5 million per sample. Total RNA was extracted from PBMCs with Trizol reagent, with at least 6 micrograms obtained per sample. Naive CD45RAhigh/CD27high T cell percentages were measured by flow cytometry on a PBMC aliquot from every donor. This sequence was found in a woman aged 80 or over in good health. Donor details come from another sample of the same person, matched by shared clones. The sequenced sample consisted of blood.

The CDR3 protein is CASSFPSTTNEKLFF. The bases read TGTGCCAGCAGCTTTCCGAGCACAACTAATGAAAAACTGTTTTTT. The sequence links TRBV7-9 to TRBJ1-4; the D gene cannot be resolved reliably. Between the V and J ends, shortened by 3 bases and 0 bases respectively, the junction contains 8 bases. The CDR3 spans 15 residues, from the cysteine through the phenylalanine. Only the CDR3 part of the read is kept: 45 bases, read in frame from the first base. CDR1 and CDR2 were assigned from the germline V gene (reference sequence) as SEHNR and FQNEAQ. Beyond the CDR3, the reference TRBV7-9 and TRBJ1-4 genes provide the residues; the full variable domain reads: DTGVSQNPRHKITKRGQNVTFRCDPISEHNRLYWYRQTLGQGPEFLTYFQNEAQLEKSRLLSDRFSAERPKGSFSTLEIQRTEQGDSAMYLCASSFPSTTNEKLFFGSGTQLSVL.